A single sample is the source of the 12 T cell receptor beta chains below, sequenced in a study of post-analysis software for immune sequencing data. Regarding the study as a whole: When patients were compared with controls, about 5 TRBV segments were more frequent, TRBV5-6, TRBV5-1 and TRBV20-1 among them.

Antigen specificity for these receptors is unknown. Tagging with unique molecular identifiers was a feature of the TCR beta cDNA libraries. TCRdb re-derived calls from the PCR reads in MiXCR, one entry per CDR3 protein. The data show roughly 800,000 distinct CDR3 sequences, roughly half seen once. Sequenced input: blood. Source of these receptors: a girl between 5 and 17 years old with multiple sclerosis.

The chain links TRBV7-2 to TRBJ2-7, with 14 nucleotides matching TRBD2. Gene TRBJ2-5 matches the end of the DNA better, so the J call may be wrong. Germline V gene data show CDR1 as SGHTA and CDR2 as FQGNSA. There are 19 residues in the CDR3. CDR3 DNA: TGTGCCAGCAGCTTAGCGCACAGCGGGACTAGCGGGAGCATGCAGACCCAGTACTTC. Protein sequence: CASSLAHSGTSGSMQTQYF.

V gene TRBV11-2 combines with J gene TRBJ2-5; 10 nucleotides match TRBD1. V lost 1 base and J lost 5; bases outside the gene matches: 7. CDR3 length: 16 amino acids. Germline-derived CDR1 and CDR2 are SGHAT and FQNNGV. The DNA of the CDR3 is TGTGCCAGCAGCTTAGTGGGACAGGGGACGGGTGAGACCCAGTACTTC. Translated: CASSLVGQGTGETQYF.

The chain joins TRBV20-1 to TRBJ2-5; TRBD1 or TRBD2 may be the D gene (5 bases each). With 8 bases removed from V and 1 base from J, the gap between germline ends came to 14 bases. This CDR3 region has 13 residues. In germline, CDR1 is DFQATT, CDR2 SNEGSKA (reference sequence). CDR3: CSTTGRLQETQYF. DNA of the CDR3: TGCAGTACCACGGGACGCCTCCAAGAGACCCAGTACTTC.

This clonotype was seen a handful of times. This rearrangement joins TRBV10-3 to TRBJ2-1; 9 positions match TRBD2. This CDR3 comprises 16 residues. V shed 0 bases and J 6 bases; nucleotides not matched to a gene: 6. Germline V gene data show CDR1 as ENHRY and CDR2 as SYGVKD. Here the CDR3 DNA reads TGTGCCATCAGTGAGTCCTGGACTAGCGAGGGCAATGAGCAGTTCTTC. It yields the protein CAISESWTSEGNEQFF.

The chain couples TRBV10-3 to TRBJ2-1, with a tentative D call TRBD2 (5 bases). The CDR3 extends over 13 amino acids. In germline, CDR1 is ENHRY, CDR2 SYGVKD. Trimming took 8 bases from V and 4 from J, leaving 12 bases between them. This CDR3 reads CAIWSGAYNEQFF. The CDR3 DNA sequence: TGTGCCATCTGGAGCGGAGCTTACAATGAGCAGTTCTTC.

J is TRBJ1-4 and V is TRBV20-1; weak D call: TRBD1 (5 bases). CDR1 is DFQATT, CDR2 SNEGSKA, per germline (reference sequence). V lost 5 bases to trimming and J lost 8 bases, with 15 bases between them. This CDR3 region has 13 residues. CDR3: CSARSGGTEKLFF. DNA of the CDR3: TGCAGTGCTCGATCTGGGGGTACGGAAAAACTGTTTTTT.

The chain employs TRBV20-1 and TRBJ2-3; TRBD2 might be the D (6 bases). V lost 2 bases and J lost 5, with 14 bases in between. This CDR3 has 14 amino acids. Germline CDR1 is DFQATT and CDR2 is SNEGSKA (reference sequence). The CDR3 here is CSARILFGGDTQYF. In DNA form, the CDR3 reads TGCAGTGCTAGAATACTTTTCGGGGGAGATACGCAGTATTTT.

The count of this clonotype is one. V gene TRBV7-9 combines with J gene TRBJ2-1, with D perhaps TRBD1 (6 bases). Trimming stripped 0 bases from V and 8 bases from J, with 14 bases between. Germline values: CDR1 SEHNR, CDR2 FQNEAQ (reference sequence). This CDR3 region has 15 residues. The CDR3 sequence: CASSLAQGSIYEQFF. CDR3 sequence (DNA): TGTGCCAGCAGCTTAGCACAGGGCTCAATTTATGAGCAGTTCTTC.

This clonotype was seen more than once but under ten times. The chain joins TRBV29-1 to TRBJ2-7; D remains ambiguous. This CDR3 is built from 12 residues. V lost 4 bases to trimming and J lost 2 bases, with 9 bases between them. Per germline, CDR1 SQVTM and CDR2 ANQGSEA. CDR3 nucleotide sequence: TGCAGCGTTGTCGTCTTAACCTACGAGCAGTACTTC. This gives the protein CSVVVLTYEQYF.

This chain links TRBV5-1 with TRBJ2-7; possible D gene TRBD1, 5 bases. Germline V gene lookup returns CDR1 SGHRS and CDR2 YFSETQ. V dropped 0 bases and J dropped 0 bases, with 7 bases sitting between them. This CDR3 is built from 14 residues. The CDR3 DNA sequence: TGCGCCAGCAGCTTGGATGGGGCCTCCTACGAGCAGTACTTC. Amino acid sequence: CASSLDGASYEQYF. Drawing the rest from reference TRBV5-1 and TRBJ2-7, the complete variable domain is KAGVTQTPRYLIKTRGQQVTLSCSPISGHRSVSWYQQTPGQGLQFLFEYFSETQRNKGNFPGRFSGRQFSNSRSEMNVSTLELGDSALYLCASSLDGASYEQYFGPGTRLTVT.

Only a few counts were recorded for this clonotype. V usage is TRBV20-1 and J usage is TRBJ2-3; D unresolved. Germline V gene data show CDR1 as DFQATT and CDR2 as SNEGSKA (reference sequence). Trimming pared 6 bases from V and 0 bases from J, leaving 10 bases between. This CDR3 is built from 13 residues. The CDR3 DNA sequence: TGCAGTGCGGACGTCGCTAGCACAGATACGCAGTATTTT. Its translation: CSADVASTDTQYF.

CDR3 residues: CSARPTGSLGQETQYF. CDR3 nucleotides: TGCAGTGCTAGACCAACAGGGAGTTTGGGCCAAGAGACCCAGTACTTC. The chain links TRBV20-1 to TRBJ2-5; maybe TRBD1 (6 bases). Trimming took 2 bases from V and 1 from J, leaving 17 bases between them. CDR1 is DFQATT, CDR2 SNEGSKA, per germline (reference sequence). CDR3 size: 16 residues.